This passage covers 4 T cell receptor beta chains from one sample sequenced in a study of cytomegalovirus exposure and HLA in healthy donors. The PCR had 60 Vbeta and 13 Jbeta primers. Data came from immunoSEQ multiplex PCR; TCRdb stores just in-frame clones and leaves some out. The sample consists of about 160,000 clones, approximately 80% of them appearing once. The sample taken for sequencing was PBMCs. These TCRs come from a male donor in good health and CMV-seropositive.

The V call is TRBV18, the J call TRBJ2-1; D gene ambiguous. Per germline, CDR1 KGHSH and CDR2 LQKENI. Trimming stripped 2 bases from V and 6 bases from J, with 11 bases between. The CDR3 has 14 amino acids. CDR3 in DNA: TGTGCCAGCTCACCAGGGCCGGCCCCCAATGAGCAGTTCTTC. Encoded protein: CASSPGPAPNEQFF.

The V gene is TRBV6-5, the J gene TRBJ1-1; the match to TRBD1 covers 10 bases. This CDR3 is 14 amino acids long. Per germline, CDR1 MNHEY and CDR2 SVGAGI. After removal of 10 bases from V and 5 bases from J, the junction contained 10 bases not matched to a gene. Here the CDR3 reads CATSMTGGLTEAFF. The CDR3 DNA reads as TGTGCCACCAGCATGACAGGGGGCCTTACTGAAGCTTTCTTT.

V gene TRBV11-2 combines with J gene TRBJ2-5; TRBD2 agrees at 11 bases. This CDR3 is 18 amino acids long. Trimming cost V 5 bases and J 1 base; bases outside gene matches: 12. The germline CDR1 and CDR2 sequences are SGHAT and FQNNGV. In DNA, the CDR3 is TGTGCCAGCAGCCCGAGAGGCGGACTAGCGGGTATCCAAGAGACCCAGTACTTC. It is translated as CASSPRGGLAGIQETQYF.

The J gene is TRBJ2-6, the V gene TRBV19, with D uncertain. The CDR3 covers 14 residues. Germline V gene data show CDR1 as LNHDA and CDR2 as SQIVND (reference sequence). Between the trimmed V and J ends, which lost 8 bases and 4 bases, there was a span of 12 bases. Written as DNA, the CDR3 is TGTGCCAGTCACCTAGATTCCGGGGCCAACGTCCTGACTTTC. It specifies CASHLDSGANVLTF.